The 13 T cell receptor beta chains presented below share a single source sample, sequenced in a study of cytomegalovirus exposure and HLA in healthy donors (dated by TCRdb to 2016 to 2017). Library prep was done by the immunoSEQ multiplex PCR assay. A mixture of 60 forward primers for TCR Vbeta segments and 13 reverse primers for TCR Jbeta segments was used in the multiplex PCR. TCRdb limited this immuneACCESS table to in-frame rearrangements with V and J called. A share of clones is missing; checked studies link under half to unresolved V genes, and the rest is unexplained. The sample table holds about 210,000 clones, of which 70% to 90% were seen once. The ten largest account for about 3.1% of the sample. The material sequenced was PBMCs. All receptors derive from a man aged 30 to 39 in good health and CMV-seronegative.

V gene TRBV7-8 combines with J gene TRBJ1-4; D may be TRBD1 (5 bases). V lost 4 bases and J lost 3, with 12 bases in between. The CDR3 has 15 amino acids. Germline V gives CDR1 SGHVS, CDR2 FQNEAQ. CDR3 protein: CASSYRQQPNEKLFF. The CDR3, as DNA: TGTGCCAGCAGCTACCGACAGCAACCTAATGAAAAACTGTTTTTT.

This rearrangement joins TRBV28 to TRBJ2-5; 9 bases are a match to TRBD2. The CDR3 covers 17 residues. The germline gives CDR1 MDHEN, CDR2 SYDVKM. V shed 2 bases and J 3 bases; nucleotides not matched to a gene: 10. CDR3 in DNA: TGTGCCAGCAGTTTACCTGGGCTAGCGGGGTCTAAAGAGACCCAGTACTTC. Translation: CASSLPGLAGSKETQYF.

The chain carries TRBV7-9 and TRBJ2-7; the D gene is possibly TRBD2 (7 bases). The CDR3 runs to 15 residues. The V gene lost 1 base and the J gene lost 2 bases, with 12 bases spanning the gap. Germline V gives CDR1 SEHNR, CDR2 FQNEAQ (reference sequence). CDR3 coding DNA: TGTGCCAGCAGCTTAGGAGGGGGGGACGCCTACGAGCAGTACTTC. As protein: CASSLGGGDAYEQYF.

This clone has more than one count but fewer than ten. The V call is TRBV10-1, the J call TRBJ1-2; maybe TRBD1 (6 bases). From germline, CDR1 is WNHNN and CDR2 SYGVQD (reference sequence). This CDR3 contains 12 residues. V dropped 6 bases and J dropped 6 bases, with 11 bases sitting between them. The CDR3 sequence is CASSRRQDGYTF. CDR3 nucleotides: TGCGCCAGCAGCCGCCGACAGGATGGCTACACCTTC.

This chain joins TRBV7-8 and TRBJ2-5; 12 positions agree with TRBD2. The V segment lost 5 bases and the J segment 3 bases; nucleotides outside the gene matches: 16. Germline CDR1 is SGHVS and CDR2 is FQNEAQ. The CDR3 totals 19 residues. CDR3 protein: CASSRPTFLLAGGEETQYF. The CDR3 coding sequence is TGTGCCAGCAGCCGTCCTACGTTTTTGCTAGCGGGGGGGGAAGAGACCCAGTACTTC.

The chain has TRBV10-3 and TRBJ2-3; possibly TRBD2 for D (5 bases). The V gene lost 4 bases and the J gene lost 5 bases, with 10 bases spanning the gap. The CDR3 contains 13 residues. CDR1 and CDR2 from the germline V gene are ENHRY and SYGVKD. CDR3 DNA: TGTGCCATCAGTGTATCCGGGAAAGATACGCAGTATTTT. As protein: CAISVSGKDTQYF.

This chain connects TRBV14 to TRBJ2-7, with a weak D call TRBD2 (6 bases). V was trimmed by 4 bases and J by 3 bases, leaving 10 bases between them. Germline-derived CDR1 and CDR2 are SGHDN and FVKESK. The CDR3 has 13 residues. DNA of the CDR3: TGTGCCAGCAGCCCCTCGGGGGTCTACGAGCAGTACTTC. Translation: CASSPSGVYEQYF.

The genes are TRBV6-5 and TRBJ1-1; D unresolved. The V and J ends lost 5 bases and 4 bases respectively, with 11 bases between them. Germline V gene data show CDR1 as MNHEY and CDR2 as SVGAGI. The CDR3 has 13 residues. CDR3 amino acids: CASSAEGGTEAFF. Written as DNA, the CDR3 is TGTGCCAGCAGTGCCGAGGGAGGCACTGAAGCTTTCTTT.

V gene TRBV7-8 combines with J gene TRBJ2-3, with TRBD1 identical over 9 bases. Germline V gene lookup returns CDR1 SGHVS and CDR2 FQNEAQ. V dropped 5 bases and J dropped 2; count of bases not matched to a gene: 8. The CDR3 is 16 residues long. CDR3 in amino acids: CASSRIQGALTDTQYF. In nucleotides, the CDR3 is TGTGCCAGCAGCAGAATACAGGGGGCCCTCACAGATACGCAGTATTTT.

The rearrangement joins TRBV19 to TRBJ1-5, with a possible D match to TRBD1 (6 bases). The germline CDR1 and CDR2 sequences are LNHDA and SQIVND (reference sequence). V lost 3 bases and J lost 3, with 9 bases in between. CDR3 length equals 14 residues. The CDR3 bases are TGTGCCAGTAGTATCCGGGACACCAATCAGCCCCAGCATTTT. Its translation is CASSIRDTNQPQHF.

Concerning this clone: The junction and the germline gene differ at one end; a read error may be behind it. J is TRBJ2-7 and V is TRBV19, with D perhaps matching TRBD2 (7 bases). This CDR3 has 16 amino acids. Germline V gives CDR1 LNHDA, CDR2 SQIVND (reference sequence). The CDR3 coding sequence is TGTGCCAGTAGAAGGGGGGGCCTCTCTCCCTCCAACGAGCAGTACTTC. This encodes CASRRGGLSPSNEQYF.

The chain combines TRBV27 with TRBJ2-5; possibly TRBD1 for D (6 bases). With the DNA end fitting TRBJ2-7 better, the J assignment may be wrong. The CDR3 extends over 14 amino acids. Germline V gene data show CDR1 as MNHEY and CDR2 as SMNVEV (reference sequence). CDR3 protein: CASRTAQGYGEQYF. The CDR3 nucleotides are TGTGCCAGCAGGACGGCCCAGGGGTATGGCGAGCAGTACTTC.

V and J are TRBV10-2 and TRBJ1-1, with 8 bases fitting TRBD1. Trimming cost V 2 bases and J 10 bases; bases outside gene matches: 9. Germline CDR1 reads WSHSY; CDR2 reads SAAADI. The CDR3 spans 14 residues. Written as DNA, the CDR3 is TGCGCCAGCAGTGAGACCAGGGGGCTCGGGGGAGCTTTCTTT. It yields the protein CASSETRGLGGAFF.